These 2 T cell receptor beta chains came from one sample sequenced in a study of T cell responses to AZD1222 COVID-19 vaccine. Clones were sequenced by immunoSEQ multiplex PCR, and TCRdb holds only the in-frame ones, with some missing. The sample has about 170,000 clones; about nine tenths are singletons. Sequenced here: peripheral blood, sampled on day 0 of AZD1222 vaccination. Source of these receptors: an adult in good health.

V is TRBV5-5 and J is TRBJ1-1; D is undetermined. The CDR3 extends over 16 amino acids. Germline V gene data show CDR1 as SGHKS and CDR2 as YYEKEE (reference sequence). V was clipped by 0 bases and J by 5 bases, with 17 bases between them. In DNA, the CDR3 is TGTGCCAGCAGCTTGGGTTGGTTGGTCATGGGTACTGAAGCTTTCTTT. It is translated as CASSLGWLVMGTEAFF.

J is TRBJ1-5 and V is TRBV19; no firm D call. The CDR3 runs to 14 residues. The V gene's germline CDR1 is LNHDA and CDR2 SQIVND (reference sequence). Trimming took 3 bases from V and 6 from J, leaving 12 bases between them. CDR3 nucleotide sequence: TGTGCCAGTAGTATGGACGTATTAACTCAGCCCCAGCATTTT. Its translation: CASSMDVLTQPQHF.